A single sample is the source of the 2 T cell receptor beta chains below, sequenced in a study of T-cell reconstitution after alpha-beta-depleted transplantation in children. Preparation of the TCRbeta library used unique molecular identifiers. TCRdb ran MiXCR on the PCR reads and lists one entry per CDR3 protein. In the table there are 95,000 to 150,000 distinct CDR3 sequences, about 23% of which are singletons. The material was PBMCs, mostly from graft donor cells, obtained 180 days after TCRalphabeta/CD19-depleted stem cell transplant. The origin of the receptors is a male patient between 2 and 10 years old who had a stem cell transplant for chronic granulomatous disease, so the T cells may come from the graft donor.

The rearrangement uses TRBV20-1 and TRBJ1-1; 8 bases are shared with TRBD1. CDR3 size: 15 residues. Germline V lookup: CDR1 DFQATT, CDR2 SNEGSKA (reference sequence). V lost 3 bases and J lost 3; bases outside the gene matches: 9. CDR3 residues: CSARNLQGAHTEAFF. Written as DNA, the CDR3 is TGCAGTGCTAGGAATTTGCAGGGGGCGCACACTGAAGCTTTCTTT.

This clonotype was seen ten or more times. CDR3 residues: CASSQTRDTQYF. CDR3 sequence (DNA): TGTGCCAGCAGCCAGACTAGGGATACGCAGTATTTT. This chain uses TRBV12-3 or TRBV12-4 with TRBJ2-3, with a possible D match to TRBD2 (6 bases). CDR3 length: 12 residues. The V end was cut by 6 bases, the J end by 6 bases, with 10 bases between.